The next 17 T cell receptor beta chains were all read from a single sample in a study of cytomegalovirus exposure and HLA in healthy donors. The PCR was carried out with 60 Vbeta primers and 13 Jbeta primers. Only in-frame clones appear in the TCRdb table, and some are missing; sequencing was by immunoSEQ multiplex PCR. The sample lists about 160,000 clones, approximately 81% occurring once. The sample taken for sequencing was PBMCs. The origin of the receptors is a female donor in good health and CMV-seronegative.

The genes are TRBV7-2 and TRBJ2-3; 10 bases fit TRBD2. Germline lookup yields CDR1 SGHTA and CDR2 FQGNSA. J lost 0 bases, V lost 2 bases, and 11 bases had no gene match. CDR3 length: 19 amino acids. CDR3 sequence: CASSLYRIGLAASTDTQYF. The DNA of the CDR3 is TGTGCCAGCAGCTTATATAGGATAGGACTAGCGGCGAGCACAGATACGCAGTATTTT.

This clone was seen a few times. The chain is built from TRBV18 and TRBJ2-7; 7 nucleotides match TRBD1. This CDR3 region has 14 residues. V lost 5 bases, J lost 2 bases, and 6 bases stayed unmatched. Per the germline V gene, CDR1 is KGHSH and CDR2 is LQKENI. This CDR3 is CASSEGQATYEQYF. In DNA, the CDR3 is TGTGCCAGCTCAGAAGGACAGGCGACCTACGAGCAGTACTTC.

The CDR3 region is CASSMAGHLNTEAFF. CDR3 sequence (DNA): TGTGCCAGTAGTATGGCAGGACATTTGAACACTGAAGCTTTCTTT. V gene TRBV19 combines with J gene TRBJ1-1; maybe TRBD1 (5 bases). V was pared by 3 bases and J by 0 bases, with 11 bases between. The CDR3 runs to 15 residues. Germline-derived CDR1 and CDR2 are LNHDA and SQIVND (reference sequence).

The J gene is TRBJ1-1, the V gene TRBV19, with a weak D call TRBD1 (5 bases). Trimming left V 3 bases short and J 4 bases short, with 12 bases between. This CDR3 has 14 amino acids. The germline gives CDR1 LNHDA, CDR2 SQIVND (reference sequence). DNA for the CDR3: TGTGCCAGTAGTATGGGTGGGGGGGGCACTGAAGCTTTCTTT. Protein: CASSMGGGGTEAFF.

Only one count was recorded for this clone. This chain connects TRBV11-2 to TRBJ2-5, with D tentatively TRBD1 (5 bases). The V end was cut by 5 bases, the J end by 2 bases, with 9 bases between. CDR1 is SGHAT and CDR2 is FQNNGV in the germline V gene. This CDR3 has 13 residues. The CDR3 DNA reads TGTGCCAGCAGCGCAGACAGACAAGAGACCCAGTACTTC. This sequence encodes CASSADRQETQYF.

This chain links TRBV6-1 with TRBJ2-3, with D possibly TRBD1 on 6 matching bases. Trimming pared 5 bases from V and 3 bases from J, leaving 15 bases between. In germline, CDR1 is MNHNS, CDR2 SASEGT. The CDR3 loop spans 15 amino acids. The CDR3 sequence is CASSKQGSRTDTQYF. For the CDR3, the DNA is TGTGCCAGCAGTAAACAGGGATCAAGGACAGATACGCAGTATTTT.

The V and J genes are TRBV6-1 and TRBJ2-6, with D unresolved. The CDR3 totals 15 residues. Trimming removed 6 bases from V and 0 bases from J, with 9 bases in between. Per germline, CDR1 MNHNS and CDR2 SASEGT. The chain's CDR3 is CASSRHDSGANVLTF. In DNA form, the CDR3 reads TGTGCCAGCAGCCGACATGACTCTGGGGCCAACGTCCTGACTTTC.

V gene TRBV11-3 combines with J gene TRBJ2-3, with D perhaps matching TRBD2 (5 bases). Trimming took 7 bases from V and 6 from J, leaving 17 bases between them. This CDR3 has 14 amino acids. Germline V gene sequence: CDR1 SGHNT, CDR2 YENEEA. The CDR3 is CASTWRRRRDTQYF. The CDR3 region has the DNA TGTGCCAGCACCTGGAGACGGCGGAGGGATACGCAGTATTTT.

About this clone: One junction end disagrees with the germline gene, perhaps due to a read error. The rearrangement uses TRBV7-7 and TRBJ2-5; the D is unclear. The germline CDR1 and CDR2 sequences are SSHAT and FNYEAQ (reference sequence). The CDR3 consists of 14 residues. In nucleotides, the CDR3 is TGTGCTAGCAGCTTAGCTTCCCGAGGAGAGACCCAGTACTTC. This encodes CASSLASRGETQYF.

The gene calls are TRBV6-4 and TRBJ2-3, with D tentatively TRBD2 (6 bases). The CDR3 totals 15 residues. V gave up 0 bases and J gave up 4 bases, with 11 bases separating them. Germline V gives CDR1 MRHNA, CDR2 SNTAGT. The CDR3 spells CASSDSGGKSDTQYF. For the CDR3, the DNA is TGTGCCAGCAGTGACTCAGGCGGGAAGTCAGATACGCAGTATTTT.

The chain has TRBV28 and TRBJ2-1; D gene uncertain. Trimming stripped 5 bases from V and 14 bases from J, with 16 bases between. The CDR3 extends over 12 amino acids. CDR1 and CDR2 (germline): MDHEN, SYDVKM. The CDR3 here is CASSDKSNPKFF. DNA of the CDR3: TGTGCCAGCAGTGACAAGTCCAACCCGAAGTTCTTC.

V gene TRBV5-8 combines with J gene TRBJ2-6; a possible D gene is TRBD2 (6 bases). This CDR3 has 17 amino acids. Germline V gene sequence: CDR1 SGHTS, CDR2 YDEGEE. The V end was cut by 4 bases, the J end by 2 bases, with 16 bases between. CDR3 nucleotides: TGTGCCAGCAGCCTCCAGAGGAGGGTGCCTGGGGCCAACGTCCTGACTTTC. This translates into CASSLQRRVPGANVLTF.

V is TRBV4-3 and J is TRBJ2-7; perhaps TRBD1 as D (6 bases). The CDR3 is 16 amino acids. V was cut by 0 bases and J by 2 bases, with 14 bases left in between. In germline, CDR1 is LGHNA, CDR2 YSLEER. The CDR3 DNA reads TGCGCCAGCAGCCAAGACTTTCCCGGGACACCCTACGAGCAGTACTTC. Its translation is CASSQDFPGTPYEQYF.

The rearrangement links TRBV19 to TRBJ2-3; 12 nucleotides align to TRBD2. Germline V CDR1 and CDR2: LNHDA, SQIVND (reference sequence). The CDR3 covers 20 residues. V trimming: 7 bases; J trimming: 3 bases; junction bases outside the gene matches: 20. In DNA form, the CDR3 reads TGTGCCAGTACCCCACAGCTGGGGCTAGCGGGAGGGAGGGCGACAGATACGCAGTATTTT. Protein sequence: CASTPQLGLAGGRATDTQYF.

The V call is TRBV29-1, the J call TRBJ2-7, with a weak D call TRBD2 (5 bases). The CDR3 totals 13 residues. Trimming stripped 5 bases from V and 3 bases from J, with 14 bases between. Germline values: CDR1 SQVTM, CDR2 ANQGSEA. The CDR3 region has the DNA TGCAGCGTTAGACCGGACTTTCTCTACGAGCAGTACTTC. This encodes CSVRPDFLYEQYF.

The chain uses TRBV9 and TRBJ1-1, with TRBD1 identical over 8 bases. Germline values: CDR1 SGDLS, CDR2 YYNGEE. This CDR3 has 15 amino acids. The V segment lost 4 bases and the J segment 0 bases; nucleotides outside the gene matches: 5. The CDR3 DNA reads TGTGCCAGCAGCCCGGGACAGGCGATGAACACTGAAGCTTTCTTT. Its protein product is CASSPGQAMNTEAFF. The full variable domain, rest sourced from reference TRBV9 and TRBJ1-1, is DSGVTQTPKHLITATGQRVTLRCSPRSGDLSVYWYQQSLDQGLQFLIQYYNGEERAKGNILERFSAQQFPDLHSELNLSSLELGDSALYFCASSPGQAMNTEAFFGQGTRLTVV.

The V call is TRBV28, the J call TRBJ2-7; perhaps TRBD2 as D (7 bases). With 7 bases removed from V and 5 bases from J, the gap between germline ends came to 18 bases. CDR1 MDHEN and CDR2 SYDVKM come from the germline V gene. This CDR3 spans 14 amino acids. Here the CDR3 reads CASTLGGRLNEQYF. The CDR3 DNA reads TGTGCCAGCACACTGGGGGGGCGCCTCAACGAGCAGTACTTC. Supplemented by reference TRBV28 and TRBJ2-7, the full variable domain reads DVKVTQSSRYLVKRTGEKVFLECVQDMDHENMFWYRQDPGLGLRLIYFSYDVKMKEKGDIPEGYSVSREKKERFSLILESASTNQTSMYLCASTLGGRLNEQYFGPGTRLTVT.